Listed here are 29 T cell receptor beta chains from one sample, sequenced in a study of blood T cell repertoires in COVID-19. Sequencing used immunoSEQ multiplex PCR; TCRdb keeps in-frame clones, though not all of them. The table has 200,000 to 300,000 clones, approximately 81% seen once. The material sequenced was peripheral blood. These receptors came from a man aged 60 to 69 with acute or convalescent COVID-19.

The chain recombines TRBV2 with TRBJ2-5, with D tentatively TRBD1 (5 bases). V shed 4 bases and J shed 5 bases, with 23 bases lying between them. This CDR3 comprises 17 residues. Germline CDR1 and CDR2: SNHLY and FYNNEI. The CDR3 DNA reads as TGTGCCAGCAGTGCGTTTGGACAAAGGATGTTAGGGGAGACCCAGTACTTC. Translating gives CASSAFGQRMLGETQYF.

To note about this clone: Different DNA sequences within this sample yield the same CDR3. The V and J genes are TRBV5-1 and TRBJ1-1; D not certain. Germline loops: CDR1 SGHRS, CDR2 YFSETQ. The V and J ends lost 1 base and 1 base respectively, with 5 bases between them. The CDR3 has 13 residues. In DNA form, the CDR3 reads TGCGCCAGCAGCTTGACAGCGAACACTGAAGCTTTCTTT. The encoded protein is CASSLTANTEAFF.

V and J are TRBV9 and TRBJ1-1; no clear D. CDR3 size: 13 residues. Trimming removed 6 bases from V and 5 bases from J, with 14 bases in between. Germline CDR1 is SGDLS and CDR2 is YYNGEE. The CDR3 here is CASTLGEATEAFF. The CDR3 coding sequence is TGTGCCAGCACCCTAGGAGAGGCTACTGAAGCTTTCTTT.

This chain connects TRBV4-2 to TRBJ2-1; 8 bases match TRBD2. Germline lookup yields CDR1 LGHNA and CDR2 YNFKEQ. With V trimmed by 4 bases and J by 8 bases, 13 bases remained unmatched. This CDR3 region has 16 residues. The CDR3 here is CASSLTEKAGDHEQFF. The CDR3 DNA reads TGTGCCAGCAGCCTCACTGAAAAAGCGGGAGATCATGAGCAGTTCTTC.

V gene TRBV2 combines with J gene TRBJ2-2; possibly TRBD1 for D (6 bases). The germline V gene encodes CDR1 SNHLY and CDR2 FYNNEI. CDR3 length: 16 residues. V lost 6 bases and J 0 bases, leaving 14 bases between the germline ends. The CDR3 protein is CASSSGTTANTGELFF. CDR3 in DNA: TGTGCCAGCAGCTCCGGGACAACTGCGAACACCGGGGAGCTGTTTTTT.

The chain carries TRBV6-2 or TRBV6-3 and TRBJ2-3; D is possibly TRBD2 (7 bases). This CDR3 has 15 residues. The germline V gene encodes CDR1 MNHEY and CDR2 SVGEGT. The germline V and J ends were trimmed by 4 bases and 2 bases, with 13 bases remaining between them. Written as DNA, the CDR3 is TGTGCCAGCAGTTGGAGGGGGGGGTTCACAGATACGCAGTATTTT. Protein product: CASSWRGGFTDTQYF.

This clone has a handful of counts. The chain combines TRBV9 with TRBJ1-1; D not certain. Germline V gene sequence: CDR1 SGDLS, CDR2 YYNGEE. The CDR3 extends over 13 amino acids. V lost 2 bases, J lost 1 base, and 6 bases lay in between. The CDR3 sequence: CASSVSGNTEAFF. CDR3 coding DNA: TGTGCCAGCAGCGTGAGCGGGAACACTGAAGCTTTCTTT.

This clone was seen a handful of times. The CDR3 reads CASSSYSRTRDDYNEQFF. The CDR3 region has the DNA TGTGCCAGCAGCTCCTATTCCCGGACTAGGGATGATTACAATGAGCAGTTCTTC. The chain carries TRBV11-3 and TRBJ2-1; TRBD2 matches 7 bases. Germline V lookup: CDR1 SGHNT, CDR2 YENEEA. The CDR3 totals 18 residues. With 4 bases clipped from V and 4 bases from J, the junction kept 16 bases outside the gene matches.

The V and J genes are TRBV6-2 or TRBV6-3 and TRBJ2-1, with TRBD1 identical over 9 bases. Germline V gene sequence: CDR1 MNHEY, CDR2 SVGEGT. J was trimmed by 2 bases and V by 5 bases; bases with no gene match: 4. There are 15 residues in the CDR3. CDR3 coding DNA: TGTGCCAGCAGTCAAGGACAGGGGCCCTACAATGAGCAGTTCTTC. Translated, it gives CASSQGQGPYNEQFF.

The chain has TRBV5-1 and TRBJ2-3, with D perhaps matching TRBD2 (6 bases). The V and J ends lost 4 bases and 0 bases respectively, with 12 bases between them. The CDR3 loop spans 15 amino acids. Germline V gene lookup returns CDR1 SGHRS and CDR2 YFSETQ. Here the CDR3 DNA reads TGCGCCAGCAGCATTAGCGGAAAGAGCACAGATACGCAGTATTTT. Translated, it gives CASSISGKSTDTQYF.

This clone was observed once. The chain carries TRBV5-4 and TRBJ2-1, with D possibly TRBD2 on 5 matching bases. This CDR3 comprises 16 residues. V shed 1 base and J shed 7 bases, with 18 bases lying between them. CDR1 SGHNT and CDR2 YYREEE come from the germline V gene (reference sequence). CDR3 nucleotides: TGTGCCAGCAGCTTGAGTACGGGAAAGGAGTTAAATGAGCAGTTCTTC. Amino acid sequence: CASSLSTGKELNEQFF.

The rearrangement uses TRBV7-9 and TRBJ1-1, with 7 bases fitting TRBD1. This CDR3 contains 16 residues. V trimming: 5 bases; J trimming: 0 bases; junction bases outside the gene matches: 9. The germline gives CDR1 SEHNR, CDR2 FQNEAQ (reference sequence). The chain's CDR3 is CASSPYRGVMNTEAFF. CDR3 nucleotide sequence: TGTGCCAGCAGCCCGTACAGGGGAGTAATGAACACTGAAGCTTTCTTT.

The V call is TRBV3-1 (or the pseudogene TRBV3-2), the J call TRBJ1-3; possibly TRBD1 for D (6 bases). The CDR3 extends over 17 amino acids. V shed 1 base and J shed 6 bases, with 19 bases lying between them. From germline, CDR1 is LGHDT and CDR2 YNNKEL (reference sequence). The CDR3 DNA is TGTGCCAGCAGCCAAGGGGTGAACAGGGTGGCGCCAAACACCATATATTTT. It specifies CASSQGVNRVAPNTIYF.

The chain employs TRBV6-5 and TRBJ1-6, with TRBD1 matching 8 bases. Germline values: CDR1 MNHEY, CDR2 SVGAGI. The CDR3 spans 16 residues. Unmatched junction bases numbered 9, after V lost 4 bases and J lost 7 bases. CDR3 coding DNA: TGTGCCAGCAGTTCGGACAGGGCTAGTTTCAATTCACCCCTCCACTTT. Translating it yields CASSSDRASFNSPLHF.

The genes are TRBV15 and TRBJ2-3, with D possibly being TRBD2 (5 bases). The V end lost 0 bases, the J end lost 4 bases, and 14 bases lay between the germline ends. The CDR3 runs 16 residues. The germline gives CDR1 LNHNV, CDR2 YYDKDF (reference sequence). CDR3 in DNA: TGTGCCACCAGCAGAGAAATCAAGGCTAGCTCAGATACGCAGTATTTT. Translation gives CATSREIKASSDTQYF. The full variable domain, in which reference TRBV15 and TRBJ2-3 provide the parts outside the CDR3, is DAMVIQNPRYQVTQFGKPVTLSCSQTLNHNVMYWYQQKSSQAPKLLFHYYDKDFNNEADTPDNFQSRRPNTSFCFLDIRSPGLGDTAMYLCATSREIKASSDTQYFGPGTRLTVL.

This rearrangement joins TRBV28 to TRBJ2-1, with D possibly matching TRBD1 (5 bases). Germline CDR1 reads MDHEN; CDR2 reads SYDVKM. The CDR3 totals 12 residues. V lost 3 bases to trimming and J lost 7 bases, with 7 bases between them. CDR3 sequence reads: CASSFQGNEQFF. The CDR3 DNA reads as TGTGCCAGCAGTTTTCAGGGAAATGAGCAGTTCTTC. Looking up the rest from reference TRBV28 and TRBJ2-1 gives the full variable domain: DVKVTQSSRYLVKRTGEKVFLECVQDMDHENMFWYRQDPGLGLRLIYFSYDVKMKEKGDIPEGYSVSREKKERFSLILESASTNQTSMYLCASSFQGNEQFFGPGTRLTVL.

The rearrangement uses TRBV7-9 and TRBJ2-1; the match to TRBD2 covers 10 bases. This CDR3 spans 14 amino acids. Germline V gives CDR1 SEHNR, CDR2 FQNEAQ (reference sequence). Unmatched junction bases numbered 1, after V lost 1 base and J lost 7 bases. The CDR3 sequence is CASSLGSGGNEQFF. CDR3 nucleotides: TGTGCCAGCAGCTTAGGTAGCGGGGGGAATGAGCAGTTCTTC.

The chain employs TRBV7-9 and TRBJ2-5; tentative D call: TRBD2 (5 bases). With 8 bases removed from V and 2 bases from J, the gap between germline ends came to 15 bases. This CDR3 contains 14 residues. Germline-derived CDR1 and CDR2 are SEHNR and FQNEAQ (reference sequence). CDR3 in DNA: TGTGCCAGCCTGACCCCCGGGAAGCAAGAGACCCAGTACTTC. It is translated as CASLTPGKQETQYF.

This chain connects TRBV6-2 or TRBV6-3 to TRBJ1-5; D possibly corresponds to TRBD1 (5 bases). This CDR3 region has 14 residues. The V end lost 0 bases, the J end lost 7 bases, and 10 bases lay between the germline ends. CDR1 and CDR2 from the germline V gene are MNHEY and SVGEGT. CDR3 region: CASSYSGARQPQHF. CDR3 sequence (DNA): TGTGCCAGCAGTTACTCAGGGGCACGGCAGCCCCAGCATTTT.

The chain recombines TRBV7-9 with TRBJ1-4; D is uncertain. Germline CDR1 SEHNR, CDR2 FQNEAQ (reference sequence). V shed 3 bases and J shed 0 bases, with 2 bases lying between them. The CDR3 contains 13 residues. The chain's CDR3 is CASSFATNEKLFF. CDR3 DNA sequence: TGTGCCAGCAGCTTCGCAACTAATGAAAAACTGTTTTTT.

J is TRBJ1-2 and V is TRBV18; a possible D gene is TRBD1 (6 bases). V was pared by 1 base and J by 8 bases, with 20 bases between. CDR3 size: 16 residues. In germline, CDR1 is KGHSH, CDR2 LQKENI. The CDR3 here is CASSPRLWEQGLGYTF. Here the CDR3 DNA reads TGTGCCAGCTCACCACGGCTGTGGGAACAGGGCTTAGGCTACACCTTC.

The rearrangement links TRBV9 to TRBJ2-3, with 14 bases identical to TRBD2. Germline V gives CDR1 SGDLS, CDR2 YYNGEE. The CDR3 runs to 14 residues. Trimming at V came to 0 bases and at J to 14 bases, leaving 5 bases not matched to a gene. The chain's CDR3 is CASSVGLAGGPRYF. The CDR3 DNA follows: TGTGCCAGCAGCGTAGGACTAGCGGGAGGGCCTCGGTATTTT.

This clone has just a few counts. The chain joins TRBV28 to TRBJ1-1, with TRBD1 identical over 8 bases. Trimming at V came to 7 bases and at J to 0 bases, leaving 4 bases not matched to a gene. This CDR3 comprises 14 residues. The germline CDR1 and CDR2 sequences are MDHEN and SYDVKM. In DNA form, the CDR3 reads TGTGCCAGCATCCAGGGGGCGGTGAACACTGAAGCTTTCTTT. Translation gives CASIQGAVNTEAFF.

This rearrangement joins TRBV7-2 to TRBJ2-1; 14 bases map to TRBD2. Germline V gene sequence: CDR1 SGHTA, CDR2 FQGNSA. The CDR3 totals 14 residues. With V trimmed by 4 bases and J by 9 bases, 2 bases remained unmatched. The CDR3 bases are TGTGCCAGCAGCTGGACTAGCGGGAGGTCTGAGCAGTTCTTC. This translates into CASSWTSGRSEQFF.

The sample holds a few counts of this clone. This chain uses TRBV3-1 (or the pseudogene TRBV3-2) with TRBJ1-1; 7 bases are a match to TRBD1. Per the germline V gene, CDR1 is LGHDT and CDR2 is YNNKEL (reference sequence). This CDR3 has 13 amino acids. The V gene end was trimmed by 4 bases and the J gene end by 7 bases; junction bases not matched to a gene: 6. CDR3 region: CASSPDRVNEAFF. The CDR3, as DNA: TGTGCCAGCAGCCCCGACAGGGTGAATGAAGCTTTCTTT.

The CDR3 bases are TGTGCCAGCAGTGAAGCGGGCAGGACAGATGGCTACACCTTC. Translated: CASSEAGRTDGYTF. This chain joins TRBV2 and TRBJ1-2, with D maybe TRBD1 (6 bases). V lost 0 bases, J lost 6 bases, and 11 bases lay in between. The CDR3 totals 14 residues. Germline CDR1 is SNHLY and CDR2 is FYNNEI.

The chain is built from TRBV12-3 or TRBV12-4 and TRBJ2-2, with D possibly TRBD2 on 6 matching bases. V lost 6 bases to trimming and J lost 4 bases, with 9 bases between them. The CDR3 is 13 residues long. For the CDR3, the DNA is TGTGCCAGCAGAAGGGACTCCACCGGGGAGCTGTTTTTT. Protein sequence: CASRRDSTGELFF.

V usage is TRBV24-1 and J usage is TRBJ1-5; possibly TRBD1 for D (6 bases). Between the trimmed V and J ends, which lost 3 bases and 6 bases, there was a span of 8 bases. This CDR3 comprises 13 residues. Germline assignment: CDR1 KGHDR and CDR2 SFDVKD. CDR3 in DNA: TGTGCCACCAGTGATGGGGGCGGTCAGCCCCAGCATTTT. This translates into CATSDGGGQPQHF.

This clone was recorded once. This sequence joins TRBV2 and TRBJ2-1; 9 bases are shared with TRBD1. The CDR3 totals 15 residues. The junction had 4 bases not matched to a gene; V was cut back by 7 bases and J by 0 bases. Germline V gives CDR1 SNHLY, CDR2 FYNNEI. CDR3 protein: CASTRQGGSYNEQFF. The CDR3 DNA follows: TGTGCCAGCACTCGACAGGGGGGCTCCTACAATGAGCAGTTCTTC. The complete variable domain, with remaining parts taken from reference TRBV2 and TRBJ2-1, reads EPEVTQTPSHQVTQMGQEVILRCVPISNHLYFYWYRQILGQKVEFLVSFYNNEISEKSEIFDDQFSVERPDGSNFTLKIRSTKLEDSAMYFCASTRQGGSYNEQFFGPGTRLTVL.